What follows are 28 T cell receptor beta chains derived from one specimen sequenced in a study of regulatory T cells in long-lasting Graves disease. TCR beta libraries were built with iRepertoire HTBI primers and Arm-PCR of CDR3 regions. Each CDR3 protein is one row after TCRdb ran MiXCR on the multiplex PCR reads. The table includes more than 450,000 distinct CDR3 sequences, 15% to 20% detected once. Described time point: newly diagnosed GD, antithyroid drugs for less than 3 months. With RNA extracted from PBMCs as input, the TCR library was made. The same data also went into a second study, on T cells in Graves' hyperthyroidism and ophthalmopathy.

The sequenced sample was peripheral blood mononuclear cells (PBMCs), obtained at new diagnosis, from a patient treated with antithyroid drugs. The receptor source for this set is a man aged 40-55 years with Graves disease.

The table lists this clonotype with many counts. The chain links TRBV2 to TRBJ2-4, with TRBD1 identical over 7 bases. J gave up 1 base and V 7 bases, and 4 bases lay outside the gene matches. The CDR3 loop spans 14 amino acids. Per the germline V gene, CDR1 is SNHLY and CDR2 is FYNNEI. The chain's CDR3 is CASTADRAKNIQYF. The CDR3 DNA sequence: TGTGCCAGCACTGCGGACAGGGCCAAAAACATTCAGTACTTC.

The chain carries TRBV6-1 and TRBJ2-1; TRBD2 agrees at 16 bases. Germline V gene lookup returns CDR1 MNHNS and CDR2 SASEGT. The CDR3 consists of 15 residues. V dropped 7 bases and J dropped 12; count of bases not matched to a gene: 9. The CDR3 is CASTPGTSGRGGQFF. CDR3 coding DNA: TGTGCCAGCACTCCAGGGACTAGCGGGAGGGGTGGGCAGTTCTTC.

The CDR3: CASKVGTLSTDTQYF. As DNA, the CDR3 is TGTGCCAGCAAAGTCGGGACCCTTAGCACAGATACGCAGTATTTT. This chain connects TRBV12-3 or TRBV12-4 to TRBJ2-3; perhaps D is TRBD1 or TRBD2 (5 bases each). This CDR3 has 15 residues. V was clipped by 7 bases and J by 0 bases, with 14 bases between them.

This clonotype has at least ten counts. The CDR3 region is CASSLLGLAGYEQYF. CDR3 in DNA: TGTGCCAGCAGCTTACTCGGACTAGCGGGGTACGAGCAGTACTTC. The chain is built from TRBV6-2 or TRBV6-3 and TRBJ2-7; TRBD2 matches at 12 bases. Trimming removed 6 bases from V and 4 bases from J; junction bases left unmatched: 7. The CDR3 length is 15 residues. The germline CDR1 and CDR2 sequences are MNHEY and SVGEGT.

The sample holds many counts of this clonotype. The V call is TRBV29-1, the J call TRBJ2-7; 10 nucleotides agree with TRBD2. The CDR3 has 13 amino acids. The germline gives CDR1 SQVTM, CDR2 ANQGSEA. J gave up 3 bases and V 6 bases, and 5 bases lay outside the gene matches. In DNA form, the CDR3 reads TGCAGCGTAGAATTAGCGGGAGGCTACGAGCAGTACTTC. Translating gives CSVELAGGYEQYF.

In its sample, this clonotype was seen a few times. V gene TRBV20-1 combines with J gene TRBJ2-1; 11 positions agree with TRBD2. J was trimmed by 4 bases and V by 3 bases; bases with no gene match: 11. Germline V gene data show CDR1 as DFQATT and CDR2 as SNEGSKA (reference sequence). The CDR3 spans 17 residues. The CDR3 loop reads CSARGPPGLAVYNEQFF. The CDR3, as DNA: TGCAGTGCTAGGGGTCCCCCGGGACTAGCGGTTTACAATGAGCAGTTCTTC.

This clonotype occurred many times. The chain combines TRBV2 with TRBJ2-1; a possible D gene is TRBD2 (6 bases). V was shortened by 7 bases and J by 3 bases, with 13 bases between the two germline ends. This CDR3 spans 14 amino acids. Looked up from germline, CDR1 is SNHLY and CDR2 is FYNNEI. The CDR3 reads CASNRDWNYNEQFF. The CDR3 DNA follows: TGTGCCAGCAATCGGGACTGGAACTACAATGAGCAGTTCTTC.

The gene calls are TRBV5-5 and TRBJ2-7; TRBD1 aligns across 7 bases. CDR3 length equals 15 residues. Germline CDR1 and CDR2: SGHKS and YYEKEE (reference sequence). The trim removed 3 bases at V and 5 bases at J, leaving 11 bases unmatched. CDR3 DNA sequence: TGTGCCAGCAGCTGGGACCCTACAGGGGTGAACGAGCAGTACTTC. It translates to CASSWDPTGVNEQYF.

This clonotype showed up many times. The CDR3 DNA reads as TGCAGTGCTAGGGAGGGACAGCAGAATGAAAAACTGTTTTTT. It specifies CSAREGQQNEKLFF. This chain joins TRBV20-1 and TRBJ1-4, with 7 positions matching TRBD1. The germline V gene has CDR1 DFQATT and CDR2 SNEGSKA (reference sequence). V shed 3 bases and J 5 bases; nucleotides not matched to a gene: 6. CDR3 length: 14 residues.

A few counts support this clonotype. The chain joins TRBV5-1 to TRBJ2-4, with D uncertain. There are 11 residues in the CDR3. Germline-derived CDR1 and CDR2 are SGHRS and YFSETQ. The ends were cut back, 2 bases at V and 3 bases at J, with 0 bases in the middle. CDR3 sequence reads: CASSFKNIQYF. The CDR3 nucleotides read TGCGCCAGCAGCTTCAAAAACATTCAGTACTTC.

A few counts support this clonotype. This chain links TRBV12-3 or TRBV12-4 with TRBJ1-1, with a possible D match to TRBD1 (5 bases). The CDR3 length is 13 residues. The V end was cut by 6 bases, the J end by 4 bases, with 12 bases between. The CDR3 spells CASRRGISTEAFF. CDR3 bases: TGTGCCAGCAGGCGGGGGATTAGCACTGAAGCTTTCTTT.

This clonotype was observed many times. The genes are TRBV11-3 and TRBJ2-5; the D call may be TRBD1 or TRBD2 (6 bases each). The length of the CDR3 is 13 residues. V shed 5 bases and J shed 1 base, with 8 bases lying between them. Germline V gene data show CDR1 as SGHNT and CDR2 as YENEEA. The CDR3 nucleotides are TGTGCCAGCAGCGAGGGGGGCCAAGAGACCCAGTACTTC. Translated, it gives CASSEGGQETQYF.

V usage is TRBV5-8 and J usage is TRBJ1-2; TRBD1 is a possible D gene (5 bases). V was cut by 4 bases and J by 8 bases, with 18 bases left in between. CDR3 length: 14 amino acids. Germline V gives CDR1 SGHTS, CDR2 YDEGEE. CDR3 amino acids: CASSRRVEGRGYTF. For the CDR3, the DNA is TGTGCCAGCAGCCGGCGAGTGGAGGGGAGGGGCTACACCTTC. Full variable domain (rest looked up from reference TRBV5-8 and TRBJ1-2): EAGVTQSPTHLIKTRGQQATLRCSPISGHTSVYWYQQALGLGLQFLLWYDEGEERNRGNFPPRFSGRQFPNYSSELNVNALELEDSALYLCASSRRVEGRGYTFGSGTRLTVV.

This clonotype was picked up many times. This chain connects TRBV3-1 to TRBJ2-5, with 14 bases aligning to TRBD2. The CDR3 totals 15 residues. J was trimmed by 5 bases and V by 4 bases; bases with no gene match: 3. The germline V gene encodes CDR1 LGHDT and CDR2 YNNKEL (reference sequence). CDR3: CASSLRTSGRETQYF. The CDR3 DNA reads as TGTGCCAGCAGCCTCCGGACTAGCGGGAGGGAGACCCAGTACTTC.

This clonotype has ten or more counts. This rearrangement joins TRBV20-1 to TRBJ2-3, with D unclear. CDR3 length equals 14 residues. In germline, CDR1 is DFQATT, CDR2 SNEGSKA (reference sequence). V lost 1 base, J lost 1 base, and 9 bases lay in between. The chain's CDR3 is CSARVPRGTDTQYF. CDR3 bases: TGCAGTGCTAGAGTCCCACGAGGCACAGATACGCAGTATTTT.

This clonotype was seen repeatedly, ten times or more. This rearrangement joins TRBV7-2 to TRBJ2-7; D is possibly TRBD1 (5 bases). The germline V gene has CDR1 SGHTA and CDR2 FQGNSA. V dropped 5 bases and J dropped 3 bases, with 14 bases sitting between them. The CDR3 is 14 amino acids. In DNA, the CDR3 is TGTGCCAGCAGCCACGCAGGGTCCCGCTACGAGCAGTACTTC. It yields the protein CASSHAGSRYEQYF.

This clonotype came up a few times. This chain links TRBV2 with TRBJ2-1; possibly TRBD2 for D (6 bases). This CDR3 comprises 15 residues. Germline CDR1 and CDR2: SNHLY and FYNNEI. V was clipped by 1 base and J by 4 bases, with 11 bases between them. The CDR3 region is CASSEGQEGYNEQFF. The CDR3 bases are TGTGCCAGCAGTGAAGGGCAGGAGGGATACAATGAGCAGTTCTTC.

About this clonotype: Sequence at one end of the junction differs from germline and may be a read error. The chain is built from TRBV7-3 and TRBJ2-7; no firm D call. Germline assignment: CDR1 SGHTA and CDR2 FQGTGA. The CDR3 is 14 amino acids. CDR3 in amino acids: CTSSLVYPPYEQYF. DNA of the CDR3: TGTACCAGCAGCTTGGTTTATCCCCCCTACGAGCAGTACTTC.

Only a few counts were recorded for this clonotype. V is TRBV5-4 and J is TRBJ2-4; D may be TRBD1 (5 bases). CDR1 is SGHNT, CDR2 YYREEE, per germline (reference sequence). The CDR3 totals 17 residues. With 2 bases removed from V and 0 bases from J, the gap between germline ends came to 15 bases. In nucleotides, the CDR3 is TGTGCCAGCAGCTTAGGCGATTGGGGCGCAGCCAAAAACATTCAGTACTTC. Translation: CASSLGDWGAAKNIQYF.

The sample holds many counts of this clonotype. The rearrangement links TRBV18 to TRBJ1-2; D uncertain. Germline CDR1 reads KGHSH; CDR2 reads LQKENI. The CDR3 runs to 16 residues. With 3 bases removed from V and 3 bases from J, the gap between germline ends came to 17 bases. CDR3 nucleotides: TGTGCCAGCTCACCCCGGGCTTATACGAGCGACTATGGCTACACCTTC. Amino acid sequence: CASSPRAYTSDYGYTF. The full variable domain, rest sourced from reference TRBV18 and TRBJ1-2, is NAGVMQNPRHLVRRRGQEARLRCSPMKGHSHVYWYRQLPEEGLKFMVYLQKENIIDESGMPKERFSAEFPKEGPSILRIQQVVRGDSAAYFCASSPRAYTSDYGYTFGSGTRLTVV.

In its sample, this clonotype was seen many times. This chain connects TRBV24-1 to TRBJ2-7, with D perhaps given as TRBD1 or TRBD2 (5 bases each). The germline V and J ends were trimmed by 8 bases and 0 bases, with 13 bases remaining between them. Germline V gene sequence: CDR1 KGHDR, CDR2 SFDVKD. The CDR3 spans 14 residues. The CDR3 protein is CATTTGTDSYEQYF. The DNA for the CDR3 is TGTGCCACCACTACCGGGACGGACTCCTACGAGCAGTACTTC.

V is TRBV24-1 and J is TRBJ2-2; D possibly corresponds to TRBD1 (5 bases). Trimming stripped 5 bases from V and 5 bases from J, with 11 bases between. CDR3 length equals 14 residues. Germline lookup yields CDR1 KGHDR and CDR2 SFDVKD. The CDR3 coding sequence is TGTGCCACCAGTGCCCCCCCAGGGACCGGGGAGCTGTTTTTT. Amino acid sequence: CATSAPPGTGELFF.

This chain connects TRBV30 to TRBJ2-7; D not certain. The CDR3 spans 14 residues. Deletions cut 1 base from V and 0 bases from J, with 10 bases between. Germline V lookup: CDR1 GTSNPN, CDR2 SVGIG (reference sequence). The CDR3 region is CAWSGARVSYEQYF. CDR3 nucleotides: TGTGCCTGGAGTGGCGCAAGGGTCTCCTACGAGCAGTACTTC.

This clonotype has a handful of counts. The rearrangement uses TRBV12-5 and TRBJ2-7; D uncertain. CDR3 size: 13 residues. Trimming shortened V by 3 bases and J by 6 bases, and 12 bases separated the two germline ends. In germline, CDR1 is LGHNT, CDR2 FRNRAP. The CDR3 here is CASGLPGLGEQYF. CDR3 nucleotides: TGTGCTAGTGGTTTACCCGGGCTGGGCGAGCAGTACTTC.

The gene calls are TRBV10-1 and TRBJ2-5; D not certain. From germline, CDR1 is WNHNN and CDR2 SYGVQD (reference sequence). The CDR3 has 14 residues. V was shortened by 0 bases and J by 4 bases, with 9 bases between the two germline ends. The CDR3 bases are TGCGCCAGCAGTGAGTCCGGCCGCCCAGAGACCCAGTACTTC. The encoded protein is CASSESGRPETQYF.

This clonotype was counted at least ten times. The chain uses TRBV28 and TRBJ2-3; possible D gene TRBD1, 6 bases. The CDR3 totals 15 residues. Germline CDR1 MDHEN, CDR2 SYDVKM. Trimming removed 3 bases at V and 2 bases at J, with 12 bases between. The CDR3 sequence: CASSFKDSYTDTQYF. For the CDR3, the DNA is TGTGCCAGCAGTTTTAAGGACAGCTACACAGATACGCAGTATTTT.

There are a few counts of this clonotype. The chain's CDR3 is CASVRDLNNEQFF. CDR3 nucleotides: TGTGCCAGCGTTCGCGACCTGAACAATGAGCAGTTCTTC. The gene calls are TRBV2 and TRBJ2-1; D gene unclear. The CDR3 sequence is 13 residues long. V dropped 8 bases and J dropped 5 bases, with 13 bases sitting between them. Germline V gene lookup returns CDR1 SNHLY and CDR2 FYNNEI.

DNA of the CDR3: TGTGCCAGCAGTATGGACATCAGCACAGATACGCAGTATTTT. It codes for CASSMDISTDTQYF. The J gene is TRBJ2-3, the V gene TRBV6-2 or TRBV6-3; D possibly corresponds to TRBD1 (5 bases). The CDR3 loop spans 14 amino acids. V was trimmed by 5 bases and J by 0 bases, leaving 9 bases between them. Germline V gene data show CDR1 as MNHEY and CDR2 as SVGEGT.